Following are 30 T cell receptor beta chains from one sample sequenced in a study of a mutant IDH1 vaccine in newly diagnosed glioma. Sequencing used immunoSEQ multiplex PCR; TCRdb keeps in-frame clones, though not all of them. The sample records more than 80,000 clones, 83% being singletons. The time point: baseline, week 1 (first vaccination visit). Stated treatment: pre-vaccination baseline after standard-of-care therapy. This sample comprised PBMCs, obtained from a glioma patient treated with radiotherapy, temozolomide or both. The receptors shown here come from a woman aged 45-65 years with glioma.

The chain has TRBV4-3 and TRBJ2-6; D is uncertain. V lost 0 bases to trimming and J lost 0 bases, with 6 bases between them. The CDR3 spans 16 residues. Germline CDR1 is LGHNA and CDR2 is YSLEER. The CDR3, as DNA: TGCGCCAGCAGCCAAGATCGGGTCTCTGGGGCCAACGTCCTGACTTTC. Translation: CASSQDRVSGANVLTF.

V usage is TRBV5-6 and J usage is TRBJ2-5, with D uncertain. The J call is uncertain, as TRBJ2-7 better fits the DNA end. The CDR3 has 13 amino acids. Germline loops: CDR1 SGHDT, CDR2 YYEEEE. The CDR3 DNA reads TGTGCCAGCAGCTTGGGGCTGACCTACGAGCAGTACTTC. Protein sequence: CASSLGLTYEQYF.

The J gene is TRBJ1-2, the V gene TRBV5-4, with D tentatively TRBD1 (6 bases). CDR1 and CDR2 from the germline V gene are SGHNT and YYREEE (reference sequence). V was shortened by 2 bases and J by 6 bases, with 11 bases between the two germline ends. This CDR3 contains 13 residues. CDR3 nucleotides: TGTGCCAGCAGCTTAAAAGGGGGGCATGGCTACACCTTC. Translation: CASSLKGGHGYTF.

In its sample, this clone was seen a few times. CDR3 sequence: CASSPLLGADTQYF. The CDR3, as DNA: TGTGCCAGCAGCCCCCTGCTGGGAGCAGATACGCAGTATTTT. The chain couples TRBV7-8 to TRBJ2-3; maybe TRBD2 (5 bases). Germline lookup yields CDR1 SGHVS and CDR2 FQNEAQ. V lost 5 bases to trimming and J lost 4 bases, with 13 bases between them. This CDR3 comprises 14 residues.

V usage is TRBV5-4 and J usage is TRBJ2-3; the D is unclear. CDR1 and CDR2 from the germline V gene are SGHNT and YYREEE (reference sequence). The CDR3 totals 14 residues. V was pared by 0 bases and J by 3 bases, with 8 bases between. CDR3 region: CASSLEHVTDTQYF. The CDR3 bases are TGTGCCAGCAGCTTGGAGCACGTAACAGATACGCAGTATTTT.

A word on this clone: The sample holds other DNA sequences that translate to the same CDR3. This chain uses TRBV7-2 with TRBJ2-5, with D maybe TRBD2 (6 bases). Germline V gene lookup returns CDR1 SGHTA and CDR2 FQGNSA. Trimming took 5 bases from V and 5 from J, leaving 9 bases between them. CDR3 size: 12 residues. In DNA form, the CDR3 reads TGTGCCAGCAGCCCTCGGGGGGAGACCCAGTACTTC. The encoded protein is CASSPRGETQYF.

The rearrangement uses TRBV14 and TRBJ2-3, with 14 bases matching TRBD2. The length of the CDR3 is 19 residues. V shed 1 base, J shed 1 base, and the junction held 7 bases outside the gene matches. The V gene's germline CDR1 is SGHDN and CDR2 FVKESK. The CDR3 region has the DNA TGTGCCAGCAGCCAAGGTAGACTAGCGGGGGGGCCTGGCACAGATACGCAGTATTTT. It translates to CASSQGRLAGGPGTDTQYF. The full variable domain, rest sourced from reference TRBV14 and TRBJ2-3, is EAGVTQFPSHSVIEKGQTVTLRCDPISGHDNLYWYRRVMGKEIKFLLHFVKESKQDESGMPNNRFLAERTGGTYSTLKVQPAELEDSGVYFCASSQGRLAGGPGTDTQYFGPGTRLTVL.

This rearrangement joins TRBV30 to TRBJ2-3; D tentatively fits TRBD1 or TRBD2 (5 bases each). This CDR3 contains 14 residues. The V end lost 4 bases, the J end lost 2 bases, and 13 bases lay between the germline ends. CDR1 and CDR2 (germline): GTSNPN, SVGIG (reference sequence). CDR3: CAWNSPGPTDTQYF. The CDR3 nucleotides are TGTGCCTGGAACTCGCCGGGGCCCACAGATACGCAGTATTTT.

The rearrangement joins TRBV7-9 to TRBJ2-5; 15 nucleotides line up with TRBD2. Germline V CDR1 and CDR2: SEHNR, FQNEAQ (reference sequence). The length of the CDR3 is 15 residues. V was clipped by 5 bases and J by 4 bases; unmatched bases: 2. The CDR3 loop reads CASSGGLAGGETQYF. In DNA, the CDR3 is TGTGCCAGCAGCGGGGGACTAGCGGGGGGAGAGACCCAGTACTTC.

The genes are TRBV2 and TRBJ1-1; possibly TRBD1 for D (5 bases). The CDR3 consists of 14 residues. V was pared by 6 bases and J by 4 bases, with 15 bases between. Germline CDR1 and CDR2: SNHLY and FYNNEI. The CDR3 loop reads CASRRDITGTEAFF. In DNA, the CDR3 is TGTGCCAGCAGACGCGACATCACAGGCACTGAAGCTTTCTTT. Together with reference TRBV2 and TRBJ1-1, the CDR3 gives the full variable domain: EPEVTQTPSHQVTQMGQEVILRCVPISNHLYFYWYRQILGQKVEFLVSFYNNEISEKSEIFDDQFSVERPDGSNFTLKIRSTKLEDSAMYFCASRRDITGTEAFFGQGTRLTVV.

The chain is built from TRBV27 and TRBJ1-6; D call uncertain. Trimming removed 2 bases from V and 8 bases from J, with 7 bases in between. CDR3 length: 13 amino acids. CDR1 is MNHEY and CDR2 is SMNVEV in the germline V gene (reference sequence). The CDR3 region has the DNA TGTGCCAGCAGTTTACGTCCCTATTCACCCCTCCACTTT. It yields the protein CASSLRPYSPLHF.

This chain connects TRBV19 to TRBJ1-2, with TRBD1 matching over 7 bases. The ends lost 3 bases at V and 5 bases at J; junction bases unmatched: 15. The V gene's germline CDR1 is LNHDA and CDR2 SQIVND (reference sequence). This CDR3 comprises 17 residues. CDR3 DNA sequence: TGTGCCAGTAGTATTGCGTCTGCAGGACAGGTATCGTATGGCTACACCTTC. Translated, it gives CASSIASAGQVSYGYTF.

The chain couples TRBV9 to TRBJ2-1; D may be TRBD2 (6 bases). CDR1 is SGDLS, CDR2 YYNGEE, per germline. The CDR3 has 11 amino acids. The V gene lost 4 bases and the J gene lost 10 bases, with 9 bases spanning the gap. CDR3 region: CASSSSVEQFF. The CDR3 DNA reads TGTGCCAGCAGCTCTAGCGTGGAGCAGTTCTTC.

This chain joins TRBV10-1 and TRBJ2-1; possibly TRBD1 for D (6 bases). This CDR3 has 16 amino acids. Trimming took 0 bases from V and 10 from J, leaving 19 bases between them. CDR1 WNHNN and CDR2 SYGVQD come from the germline V gene (reference sequence). The CDR3: CASSESGAGRIREQFF. The DNA of the CDR3 is TGCGCCAGCAGTGAGTCGGGGGCCGGAAGGATACGGGAGCAGTTCTTC.

V and J are TRBV4-1 and TRBJ2-5; 7 positions match TRBD2. Trimming removed 3 bases from V and 5 bases from J; junction bases left unmatched: 6. Germline V gene data show CDR1 as MGHRA and CDR2 as YSYEKL. CDR3 length equals 14 residues. This chain's CDR3 is CASSQTGREETQYF. CDR3 sequence (DNA): TGCGCCAGCAGCCAGACGGGGCGGGAGGAGACCCAGTACTTC.

The J gene is TRBJ1-5, the V gene TRBV6-1, with 8 bases matching TRBD1. Germline CDR1 is MNHNS and CDR2 is SASEGT. This CDR3 contains 13 residues. The V and J ends lost 3 bases and 6 bases, in that order; junction bases with no gene match: 1. CDR3 amino acids: CASSDRGPQPQHF. DNA for the CDR3: TGTGCCAGCAGTGACAGGGGGCCTCAGCCCCAGCATTTT.

The gene calls are TRBV5-1 and TRBJ1-6; the D gene is possibly TRBD1 (6 bases). Trimming cost V 2 bases and J 1 base, with 7 bases left between them. This CDR3 region has 15 residues. From germline, CDR1 is SGHRS and CDR2 YFSETQ. In nucleotides, the CDR3 is TGCGCCAGCAGCTTAGGGGGATCCTATAATTCACCCCTCCACTTT. This translates into CASSLGGSYNSPLHF.

The chain couples TRBV5-1 to TRBJ2-1; D might be TRBD2 (5 bases). With 0 bases removed from V and 0 bases from J, the gap between germline ends came to 10 bases. The CDR3 is 16 residues long. The germline gives CDR1 SGHRS, CDR2 YFSETQ. CDR3 sequence: CASSLGGSGSYNEQFF. CDR3 sequence (DNA): TGCGCCAGCAGCTTGGGAGGGTCGGGCTCCTACAATGAGCAGTTCTTC.

This chain links TRBV5-4 with TRBJ2-3; 9 bases are shared with TRBD2. This CDR3 region has 18 residues. Per the germline V gene, CDR1 is SGHNT and CDR2 is YYREEE (reference sequence). With 4 bases clipped from V and 1 base from J, the junction kept 13 bases outside the gene matches. The CDR3 sequence: CASSIPLGAGGRTDTQYF. In DNA, the CDR3 is TGTGCCAGCAGCATCCCGCTTGGCGCGGGGGGGCGCACAGATACGCAGTATTTT.

This chain connects TRBV19 to TRBJ1-6; the D gene is possibly TRBD1 (6 bases). Between the trimmed V and J ends, which lost 5 bases and 10 bases, there was a span of 15 bases. Germline V gene sequence: CDR1 LNHDA, CDR2 SQIVND (reference sequence). This CDR3 is 14 amino acids long. The CDR3 bases are TGTGCCAGTAGTCCCCAACTCGGGGGCTCACCCCTCCACTTT. Its protein is CASSPQLGGSPLHF.

V gene TRBV15 combines with J gene TRBJ2-1; possibly TRBD2 for D (5 bases). The germline V and J ends were trimmed by 1 base and 3 bases, with 22 bases remaining between them. The germline CDR1 and CDR2 sequences are LNHNV and YYDKDF (reference sequence). The CDR3 has 19 residues. The CDR3 DNA sequence: TGTGCCACCAGCAGAGGGCGAAATAGGTCGAAGGAGGACTACAATGAGCAGTTCTTC. Its protein is CATSRGRNRSKEDYNEQFF.

The chain employs TRBV5-1 and TRBJ1-1; 7 bases line up with TRBD1. This CDR3 region has 14 residues. Germline CDR1 and CDR2: SGHRS and YFSETQ. V trimming: 3 bases; J trimming: 2 bases; junction bases outside the gene matches: 4. The CDR3, as DNA: TGCGCCAGCAGCTCTCGAGGGGGCAACACTGAAGCTTTCTTT. Its protein product is CASSSRGGNTEAFF.

The chain is built from TRBV10-3 and TRBJ1-1, with 9 bases matching TRBD1. Germline V gene sequence: CDR1 ENHRY, CDR2 SYGVKD. J lost 2 bases, V lost 10 bases, and 8 bases had no gene match. CDR3 length equals 14 residues. CDR3 sequence reads: CATGRGQGNTEAFF. In DNA, the CDR3 is TGTGCCACCGGACGGGGACAGGGAAACACTGAAGCTTTCTTT.

This chain uses TRBV5-1 with TRBJ1-5; weak D call: TRBD1 (5 bases). Germline lookup yields CDR1 SGHRS and CDR2 YFSETQ. Trimming cost V 3 bases and J 0 bases, with 10 bases left between them. The CDR3 totals 15 residues. The CDR3 spells CASSWGGSSNQPQHF. DNA of the CDR3: TGCGCCAGCAGCTGGGGGGGATCTAGCAATCAGCCCCAGCATTTT.

The chain recombines TRBV6-1 with TRBJ2-7, with no clear D. The CDR3 loop spans 14 amino acids. V was trimmed by 8 bases and J by 0 bases, leaving 14 bases between them. The germline gives CDR1 MNHNS, CDR2 SASEGT. The CDR3, as DNA: TGTGCCAGCCTTGTTGCGAGCCGCTCCTACGAGCAGTACTTC. Its protein product is CASLVASRSYEQYF.

V and J are TRBV9 and TRBJ1-3; 7 nucleotides match TRBD1. Germline CDR1 and CDR2: SGDLS and YYNGEE. V shed 0 bases and J 11 bases; nucleotides not matched to a gene: 5. The CDR3 extends over 13 amino acids. The DNA of the CDR3 is TGTGCCAGCAGCGTAGGGGACAGTGGCGCCATATATTTT. Translating it yields CASSVGDSGAIYF.

The chain combines TRBV19 with TRBJ2-5; D not certain. From germline, CDR1 is LNHDA and CDR2 SQIVND (reference sequence). CDR3 length: 12 residues. Deletions cut 8 bases from V and 4 bases from J, with 11 bases between. CDR3 protein: CASSERRETQYF. As DNA, the CDR3 is TGTGCCAGTTCCGAACGGAGAGAGACCCAGTACTTC.

V is TRBV29-1 and J is TRBJ1-2; possibly TRBD1 for D (5 bases). Germline CDR1 is SQVTM and CDR2 is ANQGSEA. The V and J ends lost 3 bases and 8 bases respectively, with 22 bases between them. The CDR3 contains 15 residues. CDR3 in amino acids: CSVDSKGALRQGYTF. DNA of the CDR3: TGCAGCGTTGATTCCAAAGGGGCCCTCAGGCAAGGCTACACCTTC. The full variable domain, with the rest looked up from reference TRBV29-1 and TRBJ1-2, is SAVISQKPSRDICQRGTSLTIQCQVDSQVTMMFWYRQQPGQSLTLIATANQGSEATYESGFVIDKFPISRPNLTFSTLTVSNMSPEDSSIYLCSVDSKGALRQGYTFGSGTRLTVV.

The rearrangement joins TRBV5-4 to TRBJ1-2, with no clear D. Germline V gene sequence: CDR1 SGHNT, CDR2 YYREEE (reference sequence). V was shortened by 2 bases and J by 2 bases, with 13 bases between the two germline ends. This CDR3 comprises 15 residues. In DNA, the CDR3 is TGTGCCAGCAGCTTAACCGGGAGGTTAAACTATGGCTACACCTTC. It yields the protein CASSLTGRLNYGYTF.

The V gene is TRBV7-9, the J gene TRBJ2-1, with D hard to call. The V end was cut by 5 bases, the J end by 10 bases, with 18 bases between. Germline CDR1 SEHNR, CDR2 FQNEAQ (reference sequence). This CDR3 has 14 residues. The chain's CDR3 is CASSRSVGVGEQFF. The CDR3 DNA follows: TGTGCCAGCAGCCGTTCTGTTGGGGTCGGCGAGCAGTTCTTC.